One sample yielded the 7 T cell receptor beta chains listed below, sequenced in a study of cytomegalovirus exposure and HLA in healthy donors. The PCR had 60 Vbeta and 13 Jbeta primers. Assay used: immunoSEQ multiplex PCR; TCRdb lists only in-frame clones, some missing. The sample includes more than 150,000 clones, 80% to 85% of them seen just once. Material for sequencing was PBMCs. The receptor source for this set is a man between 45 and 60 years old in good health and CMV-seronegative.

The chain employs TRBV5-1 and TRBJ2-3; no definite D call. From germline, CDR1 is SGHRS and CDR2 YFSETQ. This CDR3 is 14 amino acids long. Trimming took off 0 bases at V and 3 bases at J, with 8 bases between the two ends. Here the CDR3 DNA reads TGCGCCAGCAGCTTGGTGCTAGGAACAGATACGCAGTATTTT. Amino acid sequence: CASSLVLGTDTQYF.

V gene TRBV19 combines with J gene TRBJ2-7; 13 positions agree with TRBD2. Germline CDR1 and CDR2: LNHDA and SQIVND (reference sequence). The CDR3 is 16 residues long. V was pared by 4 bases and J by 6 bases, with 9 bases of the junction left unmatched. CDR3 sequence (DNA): TGTGCCAGTAGTAGGGGGACTAGCGGGACGGACCGCGAGCAGTACTTC. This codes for CASSRGTSGTDREQYF.

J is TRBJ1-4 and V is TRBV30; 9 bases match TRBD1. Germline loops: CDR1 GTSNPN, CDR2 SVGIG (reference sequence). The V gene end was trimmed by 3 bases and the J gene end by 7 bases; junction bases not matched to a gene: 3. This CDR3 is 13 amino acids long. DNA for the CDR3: TGTGCCTGGAGACAGGGGGCCGGTGAAAAACTGTTTTTT. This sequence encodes CAWRQGAGEKLFF.

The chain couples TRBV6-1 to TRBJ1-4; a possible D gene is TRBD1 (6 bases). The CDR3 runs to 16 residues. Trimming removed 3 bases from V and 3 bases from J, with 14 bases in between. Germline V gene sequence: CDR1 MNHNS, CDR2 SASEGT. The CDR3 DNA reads TGTGCCAGCAGTGAGACACAGGGTAGGGCTAATGAAAAACTGTTTTTT. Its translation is CASSETQGRANEKLFF.

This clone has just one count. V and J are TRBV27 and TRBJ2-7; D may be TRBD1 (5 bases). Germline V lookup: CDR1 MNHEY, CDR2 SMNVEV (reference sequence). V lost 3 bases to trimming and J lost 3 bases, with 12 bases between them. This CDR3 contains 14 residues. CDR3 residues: CASSLKGLGYEQYF. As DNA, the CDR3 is TGTGCCAGCAGTTTGAAGGGGTTAGGCTACGAGCAGTACTTC.

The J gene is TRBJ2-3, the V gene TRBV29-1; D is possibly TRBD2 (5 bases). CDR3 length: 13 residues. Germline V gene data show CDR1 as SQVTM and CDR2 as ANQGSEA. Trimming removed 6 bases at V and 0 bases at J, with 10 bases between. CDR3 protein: CSVVRRSTDTQYF. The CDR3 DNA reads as TGCAGCGTCGTCCGGAGGAGCACAGATACGCAGTATTTT.

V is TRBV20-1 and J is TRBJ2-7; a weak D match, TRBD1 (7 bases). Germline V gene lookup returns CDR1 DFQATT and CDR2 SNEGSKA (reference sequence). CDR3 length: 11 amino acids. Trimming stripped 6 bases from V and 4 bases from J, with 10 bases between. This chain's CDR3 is CSAGGQYEQYF. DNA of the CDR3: TGCAGTGCGGGGGGACAGTACGAGCAGTACTTC.